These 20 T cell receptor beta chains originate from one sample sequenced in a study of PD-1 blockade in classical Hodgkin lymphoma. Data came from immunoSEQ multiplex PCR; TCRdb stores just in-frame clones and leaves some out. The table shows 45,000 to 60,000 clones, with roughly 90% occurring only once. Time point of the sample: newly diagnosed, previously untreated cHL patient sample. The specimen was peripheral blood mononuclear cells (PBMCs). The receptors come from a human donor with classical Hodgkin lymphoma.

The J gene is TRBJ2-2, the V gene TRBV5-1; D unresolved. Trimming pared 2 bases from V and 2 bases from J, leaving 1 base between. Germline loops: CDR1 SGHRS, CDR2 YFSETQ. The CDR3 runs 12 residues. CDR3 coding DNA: TGCGCCAGCAGCTTCAACACCGGGGAGCTGTTTTTT. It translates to CASSFNTGELFF.

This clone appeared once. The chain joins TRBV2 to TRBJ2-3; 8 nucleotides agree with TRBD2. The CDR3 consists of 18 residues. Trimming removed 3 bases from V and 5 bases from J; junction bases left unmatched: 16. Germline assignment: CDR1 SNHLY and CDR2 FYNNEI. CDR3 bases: TGTGCCAGCAGTGATCGCGGGGGGAGGTGGCTAGCAAGAGATACGCAGTATTTT. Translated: CASSDRGGRWLARDTQYF.

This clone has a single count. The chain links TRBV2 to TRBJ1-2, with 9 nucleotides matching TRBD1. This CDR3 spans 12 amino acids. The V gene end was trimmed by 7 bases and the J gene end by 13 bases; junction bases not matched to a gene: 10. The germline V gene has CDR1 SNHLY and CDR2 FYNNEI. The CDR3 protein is CASTRDGTGFTF. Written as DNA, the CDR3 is TGTGCCAGCACCCGGGACGGGACAGGGTTCACCTTC.

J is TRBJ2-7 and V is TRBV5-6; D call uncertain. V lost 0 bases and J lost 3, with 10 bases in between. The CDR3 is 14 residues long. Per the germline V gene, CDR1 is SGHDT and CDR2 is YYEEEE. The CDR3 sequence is CASSLALAIYEQYF. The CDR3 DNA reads TGTGCCAGCAGCTTGGCCTTAGCCATCTACGAGCAGTACTTC. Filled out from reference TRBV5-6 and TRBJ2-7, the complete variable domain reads DAGVTQSPTHLIKTRGQQVTLRCSPKSGHDTVSWYQQALGQGPQFIFQYYEEEERQRGNFPDRFSGHQFPNYSSELNVNALLLGDSALYLCASSLALAIYEQYFGPGTRLTVT.

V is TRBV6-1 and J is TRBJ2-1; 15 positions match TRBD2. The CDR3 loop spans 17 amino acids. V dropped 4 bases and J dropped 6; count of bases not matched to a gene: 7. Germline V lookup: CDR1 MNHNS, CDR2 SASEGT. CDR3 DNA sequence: TGTGCCAGCAGTGTGCGGACTAGCGGGAGGGTGGTCAATGAGCAGTTCTTC. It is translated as CASSVRTSGRVVNEQFF.

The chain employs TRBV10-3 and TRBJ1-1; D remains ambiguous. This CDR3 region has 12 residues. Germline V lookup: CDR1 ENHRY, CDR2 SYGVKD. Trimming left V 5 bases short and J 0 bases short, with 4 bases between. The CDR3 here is CAISKVNTEAFF. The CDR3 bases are TGTGCCATCAGTAAGGTGAACACTGAAGCTTTCTTT.

CDR3 DNA: TGTGCCAGCAGGAGCCCCATGAACACTGAAGCTTTCTTT. It codes for CASRSPMNTEAFF. The chain is built from TRBV28 and TRBJ1-1; D gene ambiguous. Germline V gene sequence: CDR1 MDHEN, CDR2 SYDVKM. V dropped 6 bases and J dropped 0 bases, with 8 bases sitting between them. The CDR3 contains 13 residues.

CDR3 DNA sequence: TGCGCCAGCAGCCAAGATCTAACGAATGAGCAGTTCTTC. Translated: CASSQDLTNEQFF. This chain uses TRBV4-1 with TRBJ2-1; D uncertain. Trimming cost V 0 bases and J 7 bases, with 7 bases left between them. This CDR3 is 13 amino acids long. Germline V gene data show CDR1 as MGHRA and CDR2 as YSYEKL.

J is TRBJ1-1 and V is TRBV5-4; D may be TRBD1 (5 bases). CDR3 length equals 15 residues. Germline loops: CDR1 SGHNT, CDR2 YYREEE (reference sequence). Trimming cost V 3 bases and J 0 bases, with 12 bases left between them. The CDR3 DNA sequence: TGTGCCAGCAGCTCCCGGGACGCGATGAACACTGAAGCTTTCTTT. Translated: CASSSRDAMNTEAFF.

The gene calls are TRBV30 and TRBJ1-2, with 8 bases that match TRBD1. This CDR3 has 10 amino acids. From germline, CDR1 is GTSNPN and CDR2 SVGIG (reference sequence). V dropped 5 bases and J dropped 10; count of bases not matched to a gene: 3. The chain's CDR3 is CAWGTGSYTF. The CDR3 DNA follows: TGTGCCTGGGGGACAGGCTCCTACACCTTC.

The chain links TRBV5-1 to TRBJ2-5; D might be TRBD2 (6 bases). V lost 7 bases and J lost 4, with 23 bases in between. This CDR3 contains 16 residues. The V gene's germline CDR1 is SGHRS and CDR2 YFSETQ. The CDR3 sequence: CASSGVLGSSLETQYF. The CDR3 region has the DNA TGCGCCAGCTCGGGAGTTCTAGGTTCATCCTTAGAGACCCAGTACTTC.

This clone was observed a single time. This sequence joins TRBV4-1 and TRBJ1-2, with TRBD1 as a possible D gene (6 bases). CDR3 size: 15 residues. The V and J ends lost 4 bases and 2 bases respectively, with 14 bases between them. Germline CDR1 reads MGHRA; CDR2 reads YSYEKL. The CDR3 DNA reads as TGCGCCAGCAGCCGCCCAGGGGCGGAGAACTATGGCTACACCTTC. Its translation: CASSRPGAENYGYTF.

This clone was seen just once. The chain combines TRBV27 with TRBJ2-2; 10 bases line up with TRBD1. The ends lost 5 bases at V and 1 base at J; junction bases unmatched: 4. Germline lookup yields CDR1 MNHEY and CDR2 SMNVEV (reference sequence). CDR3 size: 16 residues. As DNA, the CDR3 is TGTGCCAGCAGTAGAAGGGACAGGGGGAACACCGGGGAGCTGTTTTTT. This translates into CASSRRDRGNTGELFF.

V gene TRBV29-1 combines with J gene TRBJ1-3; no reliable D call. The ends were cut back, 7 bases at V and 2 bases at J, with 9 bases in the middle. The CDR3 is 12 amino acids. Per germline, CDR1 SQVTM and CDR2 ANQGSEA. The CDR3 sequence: CSARVTGNTIYF. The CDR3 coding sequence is TGCAGCGCTAGGGTGACTGGAAACACCATATATTTT.

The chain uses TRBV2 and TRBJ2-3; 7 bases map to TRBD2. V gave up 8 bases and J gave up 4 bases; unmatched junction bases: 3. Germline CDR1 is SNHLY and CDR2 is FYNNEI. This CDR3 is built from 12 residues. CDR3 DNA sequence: TGTGCCAGCTTGGCGGGGGCAGATACGCAGTATTTT. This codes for CASLAGADTQYF.

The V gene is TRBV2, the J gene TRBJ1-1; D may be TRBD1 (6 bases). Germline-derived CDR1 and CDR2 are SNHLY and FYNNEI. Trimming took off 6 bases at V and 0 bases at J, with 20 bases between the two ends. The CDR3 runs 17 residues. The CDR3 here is CASRGGSGSYLNTEAFF. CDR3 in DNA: TGTGCCAGCAGGGGGGGCAGCGGGTCGTACTTGAACACTGAAGCTTTCTTT.

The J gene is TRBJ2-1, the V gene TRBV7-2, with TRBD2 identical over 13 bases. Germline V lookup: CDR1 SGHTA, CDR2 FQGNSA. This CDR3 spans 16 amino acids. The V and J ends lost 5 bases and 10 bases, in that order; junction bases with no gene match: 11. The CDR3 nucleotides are TGTGCCAGCAGCCCCTGGACTAGCGGGAGTTTAGTAGAGCAGTTCTTC. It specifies CASSPWTSGSLVEQFF. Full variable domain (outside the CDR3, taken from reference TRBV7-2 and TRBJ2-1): GAGVSQSPSNKVTEKGKDVELRCDPISGHTALYWYRQSLGQGLEFLIYFQGNSAPDKSGLPSDRFSAERTGGSVSTLTIQRTQQEDSAVYLCASSPWTSGSLVEQFFGPGTRLTVL.

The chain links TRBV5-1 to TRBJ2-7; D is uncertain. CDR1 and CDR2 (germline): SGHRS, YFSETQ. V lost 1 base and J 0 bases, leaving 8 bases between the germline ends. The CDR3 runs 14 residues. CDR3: CASSLWADSYEQYF. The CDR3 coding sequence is TGCGCCAGCAGCTTGTGGGCGGACTCCTACGAGCAGTACTTC.

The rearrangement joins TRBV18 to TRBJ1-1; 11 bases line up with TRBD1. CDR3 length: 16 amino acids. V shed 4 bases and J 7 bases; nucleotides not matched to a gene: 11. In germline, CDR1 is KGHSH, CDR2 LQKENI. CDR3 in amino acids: CASSLGPGTGGGEAFF. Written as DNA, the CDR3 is TGTGCCAGCTCACTAGGTCCCGGGACAGGGGGAGGTGAAGCTTTCTTT.

The CDR3 reads CASKGLNEKLFF. CDR3 bases: TGTGCCAGCAAAGGGTTAAATGAAAAACTGTTTTTT. The rearrangement uses TRBV28 and TRBJ1-4; D gene ambiguous. This CDR3 has 12 residues. V lost 7 bases and J lost 5, with 8 bases in between. Germline lookup yields CDR1 MDHEN and CDR2 SYDVKM.